This entry is about one T cell receptor (beta chain). The sample comes from a study of shared clonotypes between healthy human individuals. From germline, CDR1 is MDHEN and CDR2 SYDVKM. V lost 6 bases, J lost 0 bases, and 12 bases lay in between. This CDR3 has 15 residues. Only Caucasian adults living in Nashville, Tennessee made up the donor group. Under the authors' procedure: Filtering differed because ImmunoSEQ produced junction-only sequences that carried no quality scores. TCRdb's table, derived via immunoSEQ multiplex PCR, lists solely in-frame clones and lacks some. From that table come the V and J calls and clone size; the DNA was used to work out D and trimming. The sample has roughly 200,000 clones, approximately 61% seen once.

The specimen was memory CD4+ T cells sorted from blood. Stated subset: CD45RA-negative fraction. The TCR originated in a man aged 30-40 years in good health. This chain uses TRBV28 with TRBJ1-3, with D possibly being TRBD1 (6 bases). Written as DNA, the CDR3 is TGTGCCAGCAGCTCCTTCAGGGGCTCTGGAAACACCATATATTTT. This translates into CASSSFRGSGNTIYF.